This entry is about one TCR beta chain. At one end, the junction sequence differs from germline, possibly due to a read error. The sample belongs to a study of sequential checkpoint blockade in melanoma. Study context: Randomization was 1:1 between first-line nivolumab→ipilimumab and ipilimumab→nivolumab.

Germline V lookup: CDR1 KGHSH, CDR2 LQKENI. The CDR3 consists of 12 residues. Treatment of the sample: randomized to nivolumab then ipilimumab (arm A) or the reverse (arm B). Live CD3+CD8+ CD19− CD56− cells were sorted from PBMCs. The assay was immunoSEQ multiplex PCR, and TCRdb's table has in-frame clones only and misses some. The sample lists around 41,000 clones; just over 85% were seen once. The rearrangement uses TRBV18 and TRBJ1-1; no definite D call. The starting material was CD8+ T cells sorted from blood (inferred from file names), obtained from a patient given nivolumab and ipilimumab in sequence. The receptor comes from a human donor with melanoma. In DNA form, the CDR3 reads TGTGCCAGCCCACCACCGAGGTCAGAAGCTTTCTTT. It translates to CASPPPRSEAFF.